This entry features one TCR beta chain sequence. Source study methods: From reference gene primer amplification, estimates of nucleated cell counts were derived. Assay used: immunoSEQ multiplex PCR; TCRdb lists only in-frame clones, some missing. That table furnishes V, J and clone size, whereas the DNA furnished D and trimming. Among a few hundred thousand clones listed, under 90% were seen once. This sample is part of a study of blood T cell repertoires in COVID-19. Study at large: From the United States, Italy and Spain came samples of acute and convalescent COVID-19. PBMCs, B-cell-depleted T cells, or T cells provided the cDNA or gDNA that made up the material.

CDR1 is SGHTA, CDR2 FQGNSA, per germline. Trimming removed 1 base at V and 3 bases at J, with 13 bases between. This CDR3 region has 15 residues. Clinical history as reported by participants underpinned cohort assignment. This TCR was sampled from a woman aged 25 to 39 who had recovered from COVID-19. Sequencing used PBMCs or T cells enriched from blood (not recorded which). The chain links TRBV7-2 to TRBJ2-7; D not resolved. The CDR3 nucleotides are TGTGCCAGCAGCTTAGATCCCACTCGATACTACGAGCAGTACTTC. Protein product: CASSLDPTRYYEQYF.